These 14 T cell receptor beta chains were all obtained from the same sample, sequenced in a study of regulatory T cells in long-lasting Graves disease. Sample time point: persistent/refractory GD, antithyroid drugs over 5 years with positive TRAb. The TCR library was made from RNA extracted from PBMCs. In building TCR beta libraries, iRepertoire HTBI primers were used together with Arm-PCR of CDR3 regions. TCRdb passed the multiplex PCR reads through MiXCR, listing each CDR3 protein once. Among about 660,000 distinct CDR3 sequences listed, around 30% were seen once. Source: peripheral blood mononuclear cells (PBMCs), taken when the disease was refractory, from a patient treated with antithyroid drugs. The receptors derive from a female donor with Graves disease.

V and J are TRBV6-1 and TRBJ1-2; 9 nucleotides align to TRBD1. CDR3 size: 16 residues. The J segment lost 2 bases and the V segment lost 6 bases, leaving 10 bases of the junction unmatched. In germline, CDR1 is MNHNS, CDR2 SASEGT. The CDR3 DNA follows: TGTGCCAGCAGACCCATCCTTGGACAGGGGAACTATGGCTACACCTTC. This gives the protein CASRPILGQGNYGYTF.

This clonotype was observed a few times. The CDR3 protein is CASSLSDVGGYTF. DNA for the CDR3: TGTGCCAGCAGTTTATCAGATGTAGGTGGCTACACCTTC. This chain links TRBV12-3 or TRBV12-4 with TRBJ1-2; no clear D gene. The CDR3 consists of 13 residues. V was clipped by 2 bases and J by 7 bases, with 11 bases between them.

The V call is TRBV11-2, the J call TRBJ2-7; 8 positions match TRBD2. The CDR3 is 15 amino acids. The germline V gene has CDR1 SGHAT and CDR2 FQNNGV. The J segment lost 3 bases and the V segment lost 1 base, leaving 5 bases of the junction unmatched. The CDR3, as DNA: TGTGCCAGCAGCTTAGCCACCGGGAGGGTCTACGAGCAGTACTTC. This codes for CASSLATGRVYEQYF. Looking up the rest from reference TRBV11-2 and TRBJ2-7 gives the full variable domain: EAGVAQSPRYKIIEKRQSVAFWCNPISGHATLYWYQQILGQGPKLLIQFQNNGVVDDSQLPKDRFSAERLKGVDSTLKIQPAKLEDSAVYLCASSLATGRVYEQYFGPGTRLTVT.

This clonotype was counted a few times. The chain joins TRBV10-3 to TRBJ1-4; 9 nucleotides line up with TRBD1. Germline CDR1 ENHRY, CDR2 SYGVKD. This CDR3 region has 15 residues. Unmatched junction bases numbered 7, after V lost 6 bases and J lost 5 bases. CDR3 loop: CAIRETGGVNEKLFF. The CDR3 coding sequence is TGTGCCATCAGAGAAACAGGGGGCGTCAATGAAAAACTGTTTTTT.

The chain links TRBV29-1 to TRBJ2-7; unclear D gene. There are 13 residues in the CDR3. The germline gives CDR1 SQVTM, CDR2 ANQGSEA. V was pared by 3 bases and J by 1 base, with 10 bases between. CDR3 sequence (DNA): TGCAGCGTTGAGTACCAGGATTCCTACGAGCAGTACTTC. It is translated as CSVEYQDSYEQYF.

V and J are TRBV19 and TRBJ1-1; 9 bases map to TRBD1. From germline, CDR1 is LNHDA and CDR2 SQIVND (reference sequence). Trimming removed 7 bases from V and 8 bases from J; junction bases left unmatched: 11. This CDR3 is built from 14 residues. This chain's CDR3 is CASNFPGTGPEAFF. The CDR3 DNA follows: TGTGCCAGTAACTTCCCCGGGACAGGGCCCGAAGCTTTCTTT.

This clonotype has just a few counts. The rearrangement joins TRBV3-1 to TRBJ2-5; TRBD2 aligns across 10 bases. With V trimmed by 4 bases and J by 3 bases, 2 bases remained unmatched. The CDR3 length is 14 residues. CDR1 is LGHDT, CDR2 YNNKEL, per germline (reference sequence). This CDR3 reads CASSRGTSEETQYF. CDR3 DNA: TGTGCCAGCAGCCGAGGGACTAGCGAAGAGACCCAGTACTTC.

This chain links TRBV6-1 with TRBJ1-6; weak D call: TRBD1 (6 bases). The germline V gene encodes CDR1 MNHNS and CDR2 SASEGT. Trimming took 4 bases from V and 7 from J, leaving 17 bases between them. This CDR3 has 16 residues. CDR3 DNA sequence: TGTGCCAGCAGTGTCGACAAAGGGACACCGAATTCACCCCTCCACTTT. This translates into CASSVDKGTPNSPLHF.

The V gene is TRBV3-1, the J gene TRBJ2-5; D is unresolved. V shed 6 bases and J shed 2 bases, with 10 bases lying between them. The CDR3 has 13 amino acids. Germline V CDR1 and CDR2: LGHDT, YNNKEL (reference sequence). The CDR3 reads CASSPAPQETQYF. In DNA form, the CDR3 reads TGTGCCAGCAGTCCCGCCCCGCAAGAGACCCAGTACTTC.

The chain employs TRBV28 and TRBJ1-4; TRBD1 aligns across 8 bases. The germline CDR1 and CDR2 sequences are MDHEN and SYDVKM. The ends lost 5 bases at V and 0 bases at J; junction bases unmatched: 2. The CDR3 contains 15 residues. The CDR3 nucleotides are TGTGCCAGCAGTGGACAGGGCGCAACTAATGAAAAACTGTTTTTT. This encodes CASSGQGATNEKLFF.

The table lists this clonotype with a count of one. The gene calls are TRBV29-1 and TRBJ1-5, with D possibly matching TRBD1 (6 bases). Trimming removed 6 bases at V and 3 bases at J, with 12 bases between. This CDR3 comprises 13 residues. CDR1 is SQVTM and CDR2 is ANQGSEA in the germline V gene. CDR3 DNA sequence: TGCAGCGTAGCCTGGACAGTCAATCAGCCCCAGCATTTT. Translating it yields CSVAWTVNQPQHF.

In this sample, this clonotype turned up many times. The gene calls are TRBV10-2 and TRBJ1-5; the D gene is possibly TRBD1 (6 bases). V lost 5 bases and J 5 bases, leaving 16 bases between the germline ends. Per germline, CDR1 WSHSY and CDR2 SAAADI. The CDR3 is 15 amino acids. CDR3 loop: CASSHLQGGYQPQHF. The CDR3 region has the DNA TGCGCCAGCAGTCATTTACAGGGAGGTTATCAGCCCCAGCATTTT.

This clonotype has a handful of counts. J is TRBJ2-7 and V is TRBV7-2; 9 positions agree with TRBD1. With V trimmed by 7 bases and J by 5 bases, 3 bases remained unmatched. Germline CDR1 is SGHTA and CDR2 is FQGNSA. The CDR3 sequence is 12 residues long. CDR3 DNA: TGTGCCAGCACGAACAGGGGGCACGAGCAGTACTTC. Residues: CASTNRGHEQYF.

This rearrangement joins TRBV7-2 to TRBJ1-2; no definite D call. V dropped 5 bases and J dropped 2 bases, with 15 bases sitting between them. The CDR3 sequence is 15 residues long. Per germline, CDR1 SGHTA and CDR2 FQGNSA. CDR3 in DNA: TGTGCCAGCAGCCCCCCGGGCCTTCTCAACTATGGCTACACCTTC. Protein product: CASSPPGLLNYGYTF.